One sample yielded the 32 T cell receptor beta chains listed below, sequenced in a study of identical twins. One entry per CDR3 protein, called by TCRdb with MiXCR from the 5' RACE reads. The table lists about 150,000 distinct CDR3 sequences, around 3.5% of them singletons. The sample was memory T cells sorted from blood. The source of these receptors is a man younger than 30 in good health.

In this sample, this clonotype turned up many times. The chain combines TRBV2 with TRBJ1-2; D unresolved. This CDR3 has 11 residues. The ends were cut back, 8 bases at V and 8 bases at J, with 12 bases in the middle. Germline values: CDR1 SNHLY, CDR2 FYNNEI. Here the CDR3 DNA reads TGTGCCAGCGCGGCGTTTTGGGGCTACACCTTC. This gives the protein CASAAFWGYTF.

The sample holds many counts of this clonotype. For the CDR3, the DNA is TGCAGTGGCCCTGCCGGGGATAACACTGAAGCTTTCTTT. Amino acid sequence: CSGPAGDNTEAFF. The J gene is TRBJ1-1, the V gene TRBV20-1; D remains ambiguous. CDR3 length equals 13 residues. V dropped 7 bases and J dropped 2 bases, with 14 bases sitting between them. Looked up from germline, CDR1 is DFQATT and CDR2 is SNEGSKA (reference sequence).

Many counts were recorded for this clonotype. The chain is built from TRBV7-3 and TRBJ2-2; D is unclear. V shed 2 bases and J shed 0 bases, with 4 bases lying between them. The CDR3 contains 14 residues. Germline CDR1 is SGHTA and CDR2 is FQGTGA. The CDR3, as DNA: TGTGCCAGCAGCTTAGCTCCGAACACCGGGGAGCTGTTTTTT. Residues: CASSLAPNTGELFF.

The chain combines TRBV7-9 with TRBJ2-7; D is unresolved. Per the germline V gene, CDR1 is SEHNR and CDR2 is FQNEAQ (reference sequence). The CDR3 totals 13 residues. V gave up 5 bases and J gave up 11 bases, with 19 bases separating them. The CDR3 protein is CASSDGSARSEYF. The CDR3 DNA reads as TGTGCCAGCAGCGATGGTTCAGCGAGATCAGAGTACTTC.

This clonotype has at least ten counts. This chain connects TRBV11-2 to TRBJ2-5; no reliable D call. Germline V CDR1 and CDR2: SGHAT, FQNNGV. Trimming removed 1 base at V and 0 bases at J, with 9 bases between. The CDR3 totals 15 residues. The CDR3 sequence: CASSLGAADQETQYF. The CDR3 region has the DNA TGTGCCAGCAGCTTAGGGGCCGCAGACCAAGAGACCCAGTACTTC.

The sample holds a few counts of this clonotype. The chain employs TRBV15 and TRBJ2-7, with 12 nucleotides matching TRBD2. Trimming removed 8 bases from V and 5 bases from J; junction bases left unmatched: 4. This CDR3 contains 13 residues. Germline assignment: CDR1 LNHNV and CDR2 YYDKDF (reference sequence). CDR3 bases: TGTGCCACCCGGACTAGCGGGACTCACGAGCAGTACTTC. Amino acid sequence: CATRTSGTHEQYF.

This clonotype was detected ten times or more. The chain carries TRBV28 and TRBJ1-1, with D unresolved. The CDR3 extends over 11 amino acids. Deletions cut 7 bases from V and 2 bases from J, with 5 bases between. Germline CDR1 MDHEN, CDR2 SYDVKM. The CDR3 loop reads CASKGNTEAFF. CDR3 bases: TGTGCCAGCAAAGGCAACACTGAAGCTTTCTTT.

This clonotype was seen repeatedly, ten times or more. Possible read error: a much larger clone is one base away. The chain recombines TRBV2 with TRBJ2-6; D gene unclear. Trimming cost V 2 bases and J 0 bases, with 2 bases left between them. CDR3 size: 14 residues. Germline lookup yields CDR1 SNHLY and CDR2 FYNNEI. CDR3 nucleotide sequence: TGTGCCAGCAGTGAAAGCTCTGGGGCCAACGTCCTGACTTTC. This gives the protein CASSESSGANVLTF.

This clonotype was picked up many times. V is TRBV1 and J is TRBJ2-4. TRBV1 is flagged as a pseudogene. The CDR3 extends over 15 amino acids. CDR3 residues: CTSSQVCLAKNIQYF. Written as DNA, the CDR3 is TGCACCAGCAGCCAAGTTTGTTTGGCCAAAAACATTCAGTACTTC.

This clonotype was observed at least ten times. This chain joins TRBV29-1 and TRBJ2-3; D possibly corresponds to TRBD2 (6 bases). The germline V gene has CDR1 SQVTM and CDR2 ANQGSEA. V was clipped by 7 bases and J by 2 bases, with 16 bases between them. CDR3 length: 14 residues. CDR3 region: CSATSGWVTDTQYF. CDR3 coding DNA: TGCAGCGCGACCAGCGGGTGGGTCACAGATACGCAGTATTTT.

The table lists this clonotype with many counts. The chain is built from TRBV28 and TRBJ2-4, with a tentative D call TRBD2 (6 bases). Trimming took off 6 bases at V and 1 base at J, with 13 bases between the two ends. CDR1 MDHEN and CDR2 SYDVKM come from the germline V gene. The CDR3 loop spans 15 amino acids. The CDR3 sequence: CASSGGGGAKNIQYF. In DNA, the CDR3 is TGTGCCAGCAGCGGGGGAGGTGGGGCCAAAAACATTCAGTACTTC. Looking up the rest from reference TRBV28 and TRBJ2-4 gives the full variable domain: DVKVTQSSRYLVKRTGEKVFLECVQDMDHENMFWYRQDPGLGLRLIYFSYDVKMKEKGDIPEGYSVSREKKERFSLILESASTNQTSMYLCASSGGGGAKNIQYFGAGTRLSVL.

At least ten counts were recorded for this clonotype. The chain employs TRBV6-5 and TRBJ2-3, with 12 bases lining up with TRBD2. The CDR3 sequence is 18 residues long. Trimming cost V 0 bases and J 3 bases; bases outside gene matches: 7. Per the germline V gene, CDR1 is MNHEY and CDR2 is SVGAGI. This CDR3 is CASSYSGWTSGTTDTQYF. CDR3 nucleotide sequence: TGTGCCAGCAGTTACTCGGGTTGGACTAGCGGGACGACAGATACGCAGTATTTT.

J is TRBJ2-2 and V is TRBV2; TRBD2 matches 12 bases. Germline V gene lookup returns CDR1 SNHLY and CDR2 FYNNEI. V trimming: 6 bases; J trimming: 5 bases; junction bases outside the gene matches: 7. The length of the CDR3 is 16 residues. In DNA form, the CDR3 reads TGTGCCAGCAGCCGACTAGCGGGAGTAGGAACCGGGGAGCTGTTTTTT. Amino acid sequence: CASSRLAGVGTGELFF.

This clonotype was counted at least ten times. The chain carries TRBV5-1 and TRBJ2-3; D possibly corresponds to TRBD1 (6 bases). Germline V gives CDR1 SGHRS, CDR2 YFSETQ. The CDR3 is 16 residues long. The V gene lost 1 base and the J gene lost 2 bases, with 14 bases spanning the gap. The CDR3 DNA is TGCGCCAGCAGCTTGTTAGCAGGGGCCAACACAGATACGCAGTATTTT. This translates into CASSLLAGANTDTQYF.

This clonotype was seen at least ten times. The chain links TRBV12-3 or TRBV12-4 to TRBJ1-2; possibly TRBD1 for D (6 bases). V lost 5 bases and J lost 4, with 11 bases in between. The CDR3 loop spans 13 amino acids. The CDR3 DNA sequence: TGTGCCAGCAGTCACAGGGAGTTCTATGGCTACACCTTC. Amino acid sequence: CASSHREFYGYTF.

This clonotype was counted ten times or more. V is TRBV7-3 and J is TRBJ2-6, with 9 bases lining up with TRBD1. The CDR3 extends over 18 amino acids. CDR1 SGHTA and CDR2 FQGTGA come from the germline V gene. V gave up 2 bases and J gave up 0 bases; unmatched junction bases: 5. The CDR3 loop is CASSLEGQGASGANVLTF. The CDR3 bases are TGTGCCAGCAGCTTAGAGGGACAGGGCGCCTCTGGGGCCAACGTCCTGACTTTC. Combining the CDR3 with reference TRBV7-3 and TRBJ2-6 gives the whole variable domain GAGVSQTPSNKVTEKGKYVELRCDPISGHTALYWYRQSLGQGPEFLIYFQGTGAADDSGLPNDRFFAVRPEGSVSTLKIQRTERGDSAVYLCASSLEGQGASGANVLTFGAGSRLTVL.

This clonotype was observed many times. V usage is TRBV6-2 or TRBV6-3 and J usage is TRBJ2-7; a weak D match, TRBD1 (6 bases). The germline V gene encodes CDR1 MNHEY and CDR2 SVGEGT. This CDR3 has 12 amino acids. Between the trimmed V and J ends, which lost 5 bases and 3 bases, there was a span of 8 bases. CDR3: CASSQDSYEQYF. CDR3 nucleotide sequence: TGTGCCAGCAGTCAGGACAGCTACGAGCAGTACTTC.

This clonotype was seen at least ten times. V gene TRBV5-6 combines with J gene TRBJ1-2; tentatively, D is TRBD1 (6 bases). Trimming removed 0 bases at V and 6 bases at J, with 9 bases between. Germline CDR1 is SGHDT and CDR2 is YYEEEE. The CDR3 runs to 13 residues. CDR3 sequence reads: CASSLVAGDGYTF. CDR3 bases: TGTGCCAGCAGCTTGGTGGCAGGGGATGGCTACACCTTC.

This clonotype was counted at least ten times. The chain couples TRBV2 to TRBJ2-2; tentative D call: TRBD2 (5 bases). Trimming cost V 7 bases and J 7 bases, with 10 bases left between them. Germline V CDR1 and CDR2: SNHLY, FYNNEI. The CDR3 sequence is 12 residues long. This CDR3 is CASTRTDGELFF. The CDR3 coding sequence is TGTGCCAGCACCAGGACTGACGGGGAGCTGTTTTTT.

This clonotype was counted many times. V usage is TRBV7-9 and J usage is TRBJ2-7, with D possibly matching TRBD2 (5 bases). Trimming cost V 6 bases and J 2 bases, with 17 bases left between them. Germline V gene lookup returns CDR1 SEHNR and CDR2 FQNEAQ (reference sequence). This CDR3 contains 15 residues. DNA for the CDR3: TGTGCCAGCAGAAACGCGGGTTCACACCCCTACGAGCAGTACTTC. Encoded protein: CASRNAGSHPYEQYF.

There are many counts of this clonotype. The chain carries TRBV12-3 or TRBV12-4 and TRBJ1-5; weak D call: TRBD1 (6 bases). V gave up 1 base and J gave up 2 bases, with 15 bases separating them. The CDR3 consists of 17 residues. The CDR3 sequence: CASSLGGGRRGNQPQHF. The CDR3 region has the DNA TGTGCCAGCAGTTTAGGTGGGGGCAGGCGTGGCAATCAGCCCCAGCATTTT.

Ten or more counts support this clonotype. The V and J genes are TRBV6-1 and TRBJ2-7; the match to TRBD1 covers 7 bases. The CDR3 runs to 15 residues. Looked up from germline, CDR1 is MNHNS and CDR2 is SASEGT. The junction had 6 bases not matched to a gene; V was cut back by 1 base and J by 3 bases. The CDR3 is CASSEGGDRDYEQYV. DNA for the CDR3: TGTGCCAGCAGTGAAGGGGGAGACAGGGACTACGAGCAGTACGTC.

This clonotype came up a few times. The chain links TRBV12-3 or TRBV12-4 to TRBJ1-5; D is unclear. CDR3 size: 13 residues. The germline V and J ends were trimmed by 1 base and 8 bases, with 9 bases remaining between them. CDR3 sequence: CASSLGAEEPQHF. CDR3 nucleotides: TGTGCCAGCAGTTTAGGGGCGGAGGAGCCCCAGCATTTT.

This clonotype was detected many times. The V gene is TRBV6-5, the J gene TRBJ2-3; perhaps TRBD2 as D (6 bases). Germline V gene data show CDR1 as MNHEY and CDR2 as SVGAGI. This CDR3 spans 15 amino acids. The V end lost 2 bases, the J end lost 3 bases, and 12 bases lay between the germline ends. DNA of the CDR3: TGTGCCAGCAGTTACGGGCTGGGACTTACAGATACGCAGTATTTT. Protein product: CASSYGLGLTDTQYF.

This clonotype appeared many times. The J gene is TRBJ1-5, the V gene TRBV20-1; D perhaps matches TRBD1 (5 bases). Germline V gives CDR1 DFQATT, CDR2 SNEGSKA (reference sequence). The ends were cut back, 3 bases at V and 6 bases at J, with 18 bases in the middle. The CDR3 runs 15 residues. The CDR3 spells CSASNPRQRSQPQHF. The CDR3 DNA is TGCAGTGCTAGTAATCCTAGACAGCGTAGTCAGCCCCAGCATTTT.

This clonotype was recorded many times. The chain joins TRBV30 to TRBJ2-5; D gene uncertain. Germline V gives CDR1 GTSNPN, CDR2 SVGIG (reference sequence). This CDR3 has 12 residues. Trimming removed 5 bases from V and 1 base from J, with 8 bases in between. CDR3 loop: CAWETAQETQYF. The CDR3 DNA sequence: TGTGCCTGGGAGACTGCCCAAGAGACCCAGTACTTC.

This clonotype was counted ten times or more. CDR3 in amino acids: CASSEGPQRFKETQYF. CDR3 coding DNA: TGCGCCAGCAGTGAGGGCCCCCAGCGTTTCAAAGAGACCCAGTACTTC. The V gene is TRBV10-2, the J gene TRBJ2-5; D remains unclear. V lost 2 bases, J lost 3 bases, and 16 bases lay in between. From germline, CDR1 is WSHSY and CDR2 SAAADI. The CDR3 spans 16 residues.

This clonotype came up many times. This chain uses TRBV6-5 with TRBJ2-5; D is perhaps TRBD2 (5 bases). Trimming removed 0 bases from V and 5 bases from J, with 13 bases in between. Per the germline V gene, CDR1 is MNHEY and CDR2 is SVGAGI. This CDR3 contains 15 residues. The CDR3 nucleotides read TGTGCCAGCAGTTACTCGGGCCTACCGGGGGAGACCCAGTACTTC. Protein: CASSYSGLPGETQYF.

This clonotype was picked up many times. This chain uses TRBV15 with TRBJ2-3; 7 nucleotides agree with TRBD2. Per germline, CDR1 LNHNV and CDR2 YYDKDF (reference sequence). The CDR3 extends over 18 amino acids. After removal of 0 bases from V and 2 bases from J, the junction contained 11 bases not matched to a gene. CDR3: CATSRDKGLSTPTDTQYF. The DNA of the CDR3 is TGTGCCACCAGCAGAGATAAGGGACTATCGACCCCCACAGATACGCAGTATTTT.

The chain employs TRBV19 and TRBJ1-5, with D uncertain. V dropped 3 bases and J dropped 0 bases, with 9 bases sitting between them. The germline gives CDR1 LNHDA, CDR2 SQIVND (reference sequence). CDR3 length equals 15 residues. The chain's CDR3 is CASSMADYSNQPQHF. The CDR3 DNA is TGTGCCAGTAGTATGGCAGATTATAGCAATCAGCCCCAGCATTTT.

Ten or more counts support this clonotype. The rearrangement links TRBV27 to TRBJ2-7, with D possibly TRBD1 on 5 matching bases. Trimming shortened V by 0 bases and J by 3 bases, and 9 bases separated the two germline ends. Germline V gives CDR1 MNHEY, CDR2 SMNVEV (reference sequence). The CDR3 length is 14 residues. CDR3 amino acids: CASSLSTQGYEQYF. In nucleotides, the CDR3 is TGTGCCAGCAGTTTATCGACCCAGGGCTACGAGCAGTACTTC.

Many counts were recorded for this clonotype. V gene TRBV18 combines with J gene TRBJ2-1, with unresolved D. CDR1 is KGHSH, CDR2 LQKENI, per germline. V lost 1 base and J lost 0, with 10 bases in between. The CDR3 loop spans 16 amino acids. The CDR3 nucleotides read TGTGCCAGCTCACCACTTGCGGTTAGCTCCTACAATGAGCAGTTCTTC. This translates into CASSPLAVSSYNEQFF. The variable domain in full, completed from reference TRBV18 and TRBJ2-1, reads NAGVMQNPRHLVRRRGQEARLRCSPMKGHSHVYWYRQLPEEGLKFMVYLQKENIIDESGMPKERFSAEFPKEGPSILRIQQVVRGDSAAYFCASSPLAVSSYNEQFFGPGTRLTVL.